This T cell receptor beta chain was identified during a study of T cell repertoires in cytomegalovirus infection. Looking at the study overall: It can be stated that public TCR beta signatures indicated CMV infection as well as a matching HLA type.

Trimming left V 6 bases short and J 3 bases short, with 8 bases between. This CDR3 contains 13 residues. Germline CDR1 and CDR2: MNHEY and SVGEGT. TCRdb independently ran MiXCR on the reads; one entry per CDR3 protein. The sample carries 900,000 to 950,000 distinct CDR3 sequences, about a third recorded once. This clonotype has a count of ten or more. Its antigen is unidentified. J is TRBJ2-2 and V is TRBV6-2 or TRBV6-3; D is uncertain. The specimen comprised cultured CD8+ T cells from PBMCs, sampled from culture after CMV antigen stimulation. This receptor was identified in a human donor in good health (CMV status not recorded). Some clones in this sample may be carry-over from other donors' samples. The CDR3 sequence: CASSPHYTGELFF. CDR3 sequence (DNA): TGTGCCAGCAGCCCTCACTACACCGGGGAGCTGTTTTTT.